This T cell receptor (beta chain) was profiled in a study of technical replicates of blood from several donors. Libraries were prepared by immunoSEQ multiplex PCR; TCRdb keeps only in-frame clonotypes and omits some of them. The table lists around 80,000 clones, just over 95% of them singletons. The CDR3 covers 12 residues. With 11 bases removed from V and 6 bases from J, the gap between germline ends came to 14 bases. From germline, CDR1 is LNHDA and CDR2 SQIVND (reference sequence). The specimen sequenced was T cells isolated from PBMCs. The rearrangement uses TRBV19 and TRBJ1-5; D perhaps matches TRBD1 (6 bases). The source of this sequence is a human donor in good health. This chain's CDR3 is CASQGRGQPQHF. CDR3 coding DNA: TGTGCCTCACAGGGCCGAGGTCAGCCCCAGCATTTT.